The 20 T cell receptor beta chains below all came from one sample that was sequenced in a study of T cells after yellow fever vaccination. TCRdb re-derived calls from the 5' RACE reads in MiXCR, one entry per CDR3 protein. The table includes under 500,000 distinct CDR3 sequences, around 19% detected once. The starting material was PBMCs, obtained before the yellow fever booster vaccination. All receptors derive from a man between 18 and 29 years old who received the YFV17D yellow fever vaccine.

There are a few counts of this clonotype. The rearrangement uses TRBV11-2 and TRBJ2-7; perhaps TRBD2 as D (5 bases). The CDR3 contains 13 residues. V lost 3 bases, J lost 4 bases, and 10 bases lay in between. Germline V gene data show CDR1 as SGHAT and CDR2 as FQNNGV. CDR3 nucleotide sequence: TGTGCCAGCAGCTTCAATGAGGGATACGAGCAGTACGTC. Translation gives CASSFNEGYEQYV.

The chain couples TRBV5-1 to TRBJ2-3; 8 bases fit TRBD2. The V segment lost 0 bases and the J segment 4 bases; nucleotides outside the gene matches: 1. CDR1 is SGHRS and CDR2 is YFSETQ in the germline V gene. This CDR3 region has 14 residues. The CDR3 DNA follows: TGCGCCAGCAGCTTGGAGCGGGGGCCAGATACGCAGTATTTT. The encoded protein is CASSLERGPDTQYF.

The V and J genes are TRBV7-2 and TRBJ2-7; tentatively, D is TRBD1 or TRBD2 (5 bases each). Germline loops: CDR1 SGHTA, CDR2 FQGNSA. Trimming removed 5 bases at V and 2 bases at J, with 16 bases between. The CDR3 is made up of 15 amino acids. The CDR3 DNA follows: TGTGCCAGCAGCCGGGCTGGGACGCAACCCTACGAGCAGTACTTC. It encodes CASSRAGTQPYEQYF.

The chain uses TRBV7-3 and TRBJ2-1; 8 nucleotides line up with TRBD2. V was clipped by 3 bases and J by 6 bases; unmatched bases: 1. Germline loops: CDR1 SGHTA, CDR2 FQGTGA. This CDR3 is built from 13 residues. CDR3 sequence reads: CASSFTSGNEQFF. Written as DNA, the CDR3 is TGTGCCAGCAGCTTTACTAGCGGCAATGAGCAGTTCTTC.

The J gene is TRBJ2-1, the V gene TRBV7-2; D unclear. CDR1 is SGHTA, CDR2 FQGNSA, per germline. The length of the CDR3 is 13 residues. The ends were cut back, 6 bases at V and 5 bases at J, with 11 bases in the middle. For the CDR3, the DNA is TGTGCCAGCAGTTATGGGCTCGACAATGAGCAGTTCTTC. As protein: CASSYGLDNEQFF.

The sample holds a few counts of this clonotype. J is TRBJ2-7 and V is TRBV12-3 or TRBV12-4, with D hard to call. Trimming removed 3 bases at V and 0 bases at J, with 6 bases between. The CDR3 length is 13 residues. The CDR3 nucleotides read TGTGCCAGCAGTTTTGACACCTCCTACGAGCAGTACGTC. Translation: CASSFDTSYEQYV.

The table lists this clonotype with a few counts. The chain combines TRBV6-5 with TRBJ2-7; no clear D. The CDR3 sequence is 13 residues long. Germline CDR1 and CDR2: MNHEY and SVGAGI. The V gene lost 6 bases and the J gene lost 4 bases, with 13 bases spanning the gap. DNA of the CDR3: TGTGCCAGCAGGCAAAATCAGGTGTACGAGCAGTACTTC. Protein sequence: CASRQNQVYEQYF.

Comments on this clonotype: With a much larger clone just one base away, this may be a read error. The chain employs TRBV20-1 and TRBJ2-7, with a weak D call TRBD2 (7 bases). CDR3 length: 16 amino acids. V was pared by 4 bases and J by 2 bases, with 21 bases between. CDR1 and CDR2 (germline): DFQATT, SNEGSKA (reference sequence). CDR3 region: CSAKAIGGLLTYEQYV. The CDR3 DNA reads as TGCAGTGCTAAGGCTATCGGGGGGCTCTTAACCTACGAGCAGTACGTC.

The chain employs TRBV5-1 and TRBJ2-3; TRBD1 agrees at 7 bases. In germline, CDR1 is SGHRS, CDR2 YFSETQ. The CDR3 consists of 15 residues. J was trimmed by 4 bases and V by 2 bases; bases with no gene match: 7. The CDR3 here is CASSLGQVRADTQYF. The CDR3 coding sequence is TGCGCCAGCAGCTTAGGACAGGTGAGGGCAGATACGCAGTATTTT.

This clonotype was observed a few times. The V and J genes are TRBV4-3 and TRBJ2-1; possibly TRBD1 for D (5 bases). Trimming stripped 2 bases from V and 0 bases from J, with 11 bases between. The CDR3 has 16 amino acids. The germline gives CDR1 LGHNA, CDR2 YSLEER. The CDR3 loop reads CASSQRQQFSYNEQFF. CDR3 DNA sequence: TGCGCCAGCAGCCAAAGACAGCAATTCTCCTACAATGAGCAGTTCTTC.

The chain combines TRBV20-1 with TRBJ2-7, with 10 bases matching TRBD1. CDR3 length equals 16 residues. After removal of 0 bases from V and 4 bases from J, the junction contained 9 bases not matched to a gene. Germline V gene lookup returns CDR1 DFQATT and CDR2 SNEGSKA (reference sequence). CDR3 residues: CSARDPRRQGAYEQYF. CDR3 DNA: TGCAGTGCTAGAGATCCTAGGCGACAGGGGGCTTACGAGCAGTACTTC.

V is TRBV29-1 and J is TRBJ1-5; D call uncertain. Germline-derived CDR1 and CDR2 are SQVTM and ANQGSEA. V lost 3 bases, J lost 2 bases, and 11 bases lay in between. This CDR3 spans 14 amino acids. DNA of the CDR3: TGCAGCGTTGAGGAAGAGGGCGGCAATCAGCCCCAGCATTTT. It yields the protein CSVEEEGGNQPQHF.

The chain links TRBV19 to TRBJ1-2, with 7 positions matching TRBD1. CDR1 and CDR2 (germline): LNHDA, SQIVND (reference sequence). V shed 6 bases, J shed 11 bases, and the junction held 12 bases outside the gene matches. The CDR3 totals 13 residues. The CDR3 sequence: CASSISGQALYTF. The CDR3 region has the DNA TGTGCCAGTAGCATAAGTGGACAGGCCCTGTACACCTTC.

This clonotype has just a few counts. The gene calls are TRBV2 and TRBJ1-6, with 10 bases aligning to TRBD1. There are 14 residues in the CDR3. Germline CDR1 is SNHLY and CDR2 is FYNNEI. With V trimmed by 7 bases and J by 7 bases, 4 bases remained unmatched. This chain's CDR3 is CASIRTGGNSPLHF. The CDR3 coding sequence is TGTGCCAGCATTAGGACAGGGGGGAATTCACCCCTCCACTTT.

The chain carries TRBV4-3 and TRBJ2-1; 12 nucleotides line up with TRBD2. The CDR3 is 15 residues long. The germline gives CDR1 LGHNA, CDR2 YSLEER. V lost 3 bases to trimming and J lost 10 bases; unmatched junction nucleotides: 7. The CDR3 DNA sequence: TGCGCCAGCAGCCACCGGCTAGCGGGGGGGCGGGAGCAGTTCTTC. As protein: CASSHRLAGGREQFF.

This clonotype came up a few times. The chain carries TRBV4-1 and TRBJ1-4, with 7 bases lining up with TRBD1. There are 14 residues in the CDR3. CDR1 is MGHRA, CDR2 YSYEKL, per germline. V was clipped by 6 bases and J by 13 bases; unmatched bases: 14. The CDR3 sequence: CASRQQGTRGGLFF. The CDR3 region has the DNA TGCGCCAGCAGACAACAGGGGACTCGGGGAGGACTGTTTTTT.

The chain links TRBV7-7 to TRBJ2-2; D call uncertain. Germline V CDR1 and CDR2: SSHAT, FNYEAQ (reference sequence). The CDR3 runs to 15 residues. V lost 6 bases and J 0 bases, leaving 11 bases between the germline ends. The CDR3 DNA reads as TGTGCCAGCAGAAGTACACCCGCGAACACCGGGGAGCTGTTTTTT. Protein sequence: CASRSTPANTGELFF.

This chain links TRBV2 with TRBJ2-3; 9 bases fit TRBD1. This CDR3 is built from 16 residues. Germline V CDR1 and CDR2: SNHLY, FYNNEI. Germline trimming cut 4 bases from V and 3 bases from J; bases unmatched to any gene: 8. The CDR3: CASSGADRGVTDTQYF. CDR3 nucleotide sequence: TGTGCCAGCAGTGGGGCCGACAGGGGGGTAACAGATACGCAGTATTTT.

This clonotype was picked up a small number of times. The genes are TRBV5-1 and TRBJ1-1; TRBD1 might be the D (5 bases). V was cut by 0 bases and J by 0 bases, with 12 bases left in between. The CDR3 contains 16 residues. The germline V gene encodes CDR1 SGHRS and CDR2 YFSETQ. The CDR3 DNA is TGCGCCAGCAGCTTGGACAGGCAAAGCATGAACACTGAAGCTTTCTTT. It codes for CASSLDRQSMNTEAFF.

This clonotype appeared a few times. V is TRBV7-9 and J is TRBJ1-4; D is unresolved. Trimming took off 5 bases at V and 8 bases at J, with 15 bases between the two ends. There are 14 residues in the CDR3. Germline assignment: CDR1 SEHNR and CDR2 FQNEAQ (reference sequence). In DNA form, the CDR3 reads TGTGCCAGCAGCCTACAGTCCGGGAGGGAAAAACTGTTTTTT. Translating gives CASSLQSGREKLFF.